This T cell receptor beta chain stems from a study of spatial heterogeneity in lung cancer. As to time point: blood at routine non-recurrence follow-up after resection. Material for sequencing was whole RNA from tumor, nontumor lung or frozen PBMC, left unsorted. A unique molecular identifier was attached to every TCR cDNA molecule. From the 5' RACE reads, TCRdb called clonotypes with MiXCR, one entry per CDR3 protein. Counted here are about 19,000 distinct CDR3 sequences, more than 8.5% occurring once; the ten biggest clones make up 36%. This clonotype was counted many times. Germline-derived CDR1 and CDR2 are MNHNY and SVGAGI (reference sequence). This CDR3 is built from 18 residues. Germline trimming cut 4 bases from V and 0 bases from J; bases unmatched to any gene: 12.

The sequencing used PBMCs, collected at follow-up. The clonotype comes from a female donor with early-stage non-small cell lung cancer. The chain joins TRBV6-6 to TRBJ2-4, with TRBD1 matching 7 bases. CDR3: CASSSSREGQLAKNIQYF. The DNA for the CDR3 is TGTGCCAGCAGTTCGTCGCGAGAGGGACAGCTAGCCAAAAACATTCAGTACTTC.